This is a list of T cell receptor beta chains from one sample in a study of T cell repertoires in cytomegalovirus infection. One entry per CDR3 protein results from TCRdb running MiXCR on the reads. This table has some 180,000 distinct CDR3 sequences, 15% to 20% appearing once. Input material: PBMCs. The receptors derive from a human donor in good health (CMV status not recorded). Some clones in this sample may be carry-over from other donors' samples. CDR3s include the opening cysteine and the closing phenylalanine or tryptophan. Each record gives: D gene, CDR3 length, V gene, clone size, J gene, CDR3 DNA, CDR3 protein. D genes are given only for firm matches. Part of the rows lack a size; the others show once, few, many or a class for expanded clones.

>-|13|TRBV19|-|TRBJ1-1
TGTGCCAGTAGTATAGGTCGGGACACTGAAGCTTTCTTT
CASSIGRDTEAFF
>TRBD1|16|TRBV4-1|few|TRBJ1-2
TGCGCCAGCAGCCAGGTTCCAGGGGGCGCGGTCTATGGCTACACCTTC
CASSQVPGGAVYGYTF
>-|15|TRBV27|-|TRBJ2-7
TGTGCCAGCAGTACTCGAGATAGCGGTGCCTACGAGCAGTACTTC
CASSTRDSGAYEQYF
>-|11|TRBV10-3|few|TRBJ2-3
TGTGCCATCAGTGAGACAGATACGCAGTATTTT
CAISETDTQYF
>TRBD1|15|TRBV6-2/TRBV6-3|few|TRBJ2-1
TGTGCCAGCAGCTTCGGACAGGGCGGTTCCAATGAGCAGTTCTTC
CASSFGQGGSNEQFF
>TRBD1|15|TRBV5-1|-|TRBJ1-2
TGCGCCAGCAGCTTGGAGGAGGGGGCTGTCGGGGGCTACACCTTC
CASSLEEGAVGGYTF
>TRBD1|14|TRBV10-3|-|TRBJ2-1
TGTGCCATCAGTGGACAGGGGGCAAACAATGAGCAGTTCTTC
CAISGQGANNEQFF
>-|14|TRBV20-1|many|TRBJ1-6
TGCAGTGCTAGAGCGGGGCAGGAAACTTCACCCCTCCACTTT
CSARAGQETSPLHF
>-|15|TRBV7-2|many|TRBJ1-1
TGTGCCAGCAGCTTAGCGAGTAGGAGCAACACTGAAGCTTTCTTT
CASSLASRSNTEAFF
>-|17|TRBV12-3/TRBV12-4|many|TRBJ2-5
TGTGCCAGCAGTTTAGCCACCGGAGGCGGGCTACAAGAGACCCAGTACTTC
CASSLATGGGLQETQYF
>TRBD1|20|TRBV5-1|-|TRBJ1-5
TGCGCCAGCAGCTACTACCTCCAGGGGGCTAAGCTCCATGGCAATCAGCCCCAGCATTTT
CASSYYLQGAKLHGNQPQHF
>-|12|TRBV12-5|-|TRBJ2-3
TGTGCTAGTGGTCCCCGGATGGATACGCAGTATTTT
CASGPRMDTQYF
>-|15|TRBV7-3|many|TRBJ2-5
TGTGCCAGCAGCTTAACTCCAGCGGAGGAAGAGACCCAGTACTTC
CASSLTPAEEETQYF
>-|13|TRBV7-2|many|TRBJ1-2
TGTGCCAGCAGCTTAGGGGTTTTCCGGGGCTACACCTTC
CASSLGVFRGYTF
>TRBD1|14|TRBV7-6|-|TRBJ1-2
TGTTCCAGCAGCCGATGGGGACAGGGTACCGGCTACACCTTC
CSSSRWGQGTGYTF
>-|15|TRBV7-2|many|TRBJ1-2
TGTGCCAGCAGCTTAGGGCAGGGGTGGGTCTATGGCTACACCTTC
CASSLGQGWVYGYTF
>TRBD1|15|TRBV12-3/TRBV12-4|few|TRBJ2-2
TGTGCCAGCAGATCCGGGACAGGGGGGGGCGGGGAGCTGTTTTTT
CASRSGTGGGGELFF
>-|15|TRBV7-8|many|TRBJ2-1
TGTGCCAGCAGCTTCGCGGTTCAGGGCTACAATGAGCAGTTCTTC
CASSFAVQGYNEQFF
>TRBD2|20|TRBV6-6|-|TRBJ2-7
TGTGCCAGCAGTCCGCGGATCTCGGGACTAGCGGGGGGCAAACCCTACGAGCAGTACTTC
CASSPRISGLAGGKPYEQYF
>TRBD1|13|TRBV20-1|many|TRBJ1-2
TGCAGTGCCTTCCTGGACAGGGCACATGGCTACACCTTC
CSAFLDRAHGYTF
>-|15|TRBV5-1|few|TRBJ2-7
TGCGCCAGCAGCCCGAGGGGGGTGGCTGCCTACGAGCAGTACTTC
CASSPRGVAAYEQYF
>-|11|TRBV7-2|many|TRBJ2-1
TGTGCCAGCAGCTTCATGGATGAGCAGTTCTTC
CASSFMDEQFF
>-|15|TRBV19|-|TRBJ1-1
TGTGCCAGTAATGGCCGCGACAGGACGAACACTGAAGCTTTCTTT
CASNGRDRTNTEAFF
>-|14|TRBV7-2|many|TRBJ1-4
TGTGCCAGCAGCCAGCAACAGGGATCCGAAAAACTGTTTTTT
CASSQQQGSEKLFF
>-|11|TRBV6-1|many|TRBJ2-7
TGTGCCAGCACCCAGGGATACGAGCAGTACTTC
CASTQGYEQYF
>-|14|TRBV12-3/TRBV12-4|-|TRBJ2-1
TGTGCCAGCACCTACGTCAGGGAGAACAATGAGCAGTTCTTC
CASTYVRENNEQFF
>TRBD1|13|TRBV2|-|TRBJ1-2
TGTGCCAGCAGAGAGACAGGGGACTATGGCTACACCTTC
CASRETGDYGYTF
>-|16|TRBV12-3/TRBV12-4|few|TRBJ2-6
TGTGCCAGCAGTTTACCGGCCGACTCTGGGGCCAACGTCCTGACTTTC
CASSLPADSGANVLTF
>-|15|TRBV7-9|-|TRBJ2-3
TGTGCCAGCAGCTTAGATGGGGTTGCCACAGATACGCAGTATTTT
CASSLDGVATDTQYF
>-|12|TRBV18|few|TRBJ2-7
TGTGCCAGCTCGGCAGGGGGAGGAGAGCAGTACTTC
CASSAGGGEQYF
>-|13|TRBV14|-|TRBJ2-1
TGTGCCAGCAGCCTGCGGGATGGCAATGAGCAGTTCTTC
CASSLRDGNEQFF
>-|15|TRBV7-9|few|TRBJ2-1
TGTGCCAGCAAGACAGGACAGAATGTTTACAATGAGCAGTTCTTC
CASKTGQNVYNEQFF
>-|17|TRBV6-1|few|TRBJ2-1
TGTGCCAGCAGTGCAGGGGATCAAGGGTTCGTTCAAAATGAGCAGTTCTTC
CASSAGDQGFVQNEQFF
>-|16|TRBV19|-|TRBJ1-5
TGTGCCAGTAGTATAAGGCAGGGCAGCAGCAATCAGCCCCAGCATTTT
CASSIRQGSSNQPQHF
>-|14|TRBV7-2|many|TRBJ2-1
TGTGCCAGCAGCTTAGGACTGAGGGGCGGTGAGCAGTTCTTC
CASSLGLRGGEQFF
>-|13|TRBV14|many|TRBJ2-1
TGTGCCAGCAGCCAGGTCCTAGGAGGTGAGCAGTTCTTC
CASSQVLGGEQFF
>-|16|TRBV4-1|-|TRBJ1-4
TGCGCCAGCAGCCGTACCCCAGGGGCCAGGGGTGAAAAACTGTTTTTT
CASSRTPGARGEKLFF
>-|18|TRBV19|once|TRBJ2-1
TGTGCCAGTACCCCAGGCCCCGGCACACGCTTGGTTCGGGGTGAGCAGTTCTTC
CASTPGPGTRLVRGEQFF
>-|15|TRBV7-3|few|TRBJ2-3
TGTGCCAGCAGCTCCCTCGGTCTTAGCACAGATACGCAGTATTTT
CASSSLGLSTDTQYF
>TRBD1|14|TRBV13|-|TRBJ2-7
TGTGCCAGCAGCATCCGGGACAGCTTTGGCGAGCAGTACTTC
CASSIRDSFGEQYF
>-|14|TRBV7-8|medium-sized|TRBJ2-1
TGTGCCAGCAGCTCGGGACTGGGGCTTGATGAGCAGTTCTTC
CASSSGLGLDEQFF
>TRBD2|14|TRBV9|-|TRBJ2-7
TGTGCCAGCAGTGGAGCGGGGGTGACCTACGAGCAGTACTTC
CASSGAGVTYEQYF
>-|14|TRBV25-1|many|TRBJ2-1
TGTGCCAGCAGTGACGGGGCCGGGTGGAATGAGCAGTTCTTC
CASSDGAGWNEQFF
>-|14|TRBV19|-|TRBJ1-5
TGTGCCAGTACTCCCAACGTTAGCAATCAGCCCCAGCATTTT
CASTPNVSNQPQHF
>-|13|TRBV7-2|many|TRBJ2-3
TGTGCCAGCAGCTCTAGCGGCACAGATACGCAGTATTTT
CASSSSGTDTQYF
>TRBD1|16|TRBV5-1|-|TRBJ2-5
TGCGCCAGCAGCAGGGGACAGGGGGACCTACAAGAGACCCAGTACTTC
CASSRGQGDLQETQYF
>TRBD1|16|TRBV5-6|-|TRBJ1-5
TGTGCCAGCAGCCGGGTGGGACAGGGACAATCACAGCCCCAGCATTTT
CASSRVGQGQSQPQHF
>-|14|TRBV7-6|many|TRBJ1-2
TGTGCCAGCAGCTCCCGGGGGGGAGCTGGGGGCTACACCTTC
CASSSRGGAGGYTF
>-|15|TRBV28|many|TRBJ1-2
TGTGCCAGCAGTCGTAACAGGGAGGGGGGCTATGGCTACACCTTC
CASSRNREGGYGYTF
>-|15|TRBV5-1|many|TRBJ1-1
TGTGCCAGCAGCTTAGTTGGGGGACGGAACACTGAAGCTTTCTTT
CASSLVGGRNTEAFF
>TRBD2|16|TRBV19|many|TRBJ2-5
TGTGCCAGTAGTCTCCGGCTAGCGGGAGTAAAAGAGACCCAGTACTTC
CASSLRLAGVKETQYF
>-|15|TRBV4-3|few|TRBJ1-5
TGCGCCAGCAGCCAAGGGGGTGCGGGACCCGAGCCCCAGCATTTT
CASSQGGAGPEPQHF
>TRBD2|15|TRBV7-2|-|TRBJ2-1
TGTGCCAGCAGCTTAGATAGCGGGAGCTACAATGAGCAGTTCTTC
CASSLDSGSYNEQFF
>-|14|TRBV15|-|TRBJ1-1
TGTGCCACCAGCAGAGATACCGAGGGCACTGAAGCTTTCTTT
CATSRDTEGTEAFF
>TRBD2|15|TRBV12-3/TRBV12-4|few|TRBJ2-3
TGTGCCAGCAGACTAGCGGGGGGGCTCTCAGATACGCAGTATTTT
CASRLAGGLSDTQYF
>-|16|TRBV7-2|many|TRBJ2-3
TGTGCCAGCAGCTTACAAGGGGGAGGGAGCACAGATACGCAGTATTTT
CASSLQGGGSTDTQYF
>-|16|TRBV4-1|few|TRBJ2-7
TGCGCCAGCAGCCAAGGTTGGGGGGTAGGCGCGAACGAGCAGTACTTC
CASSQGWGVGANEQYF
>-|15|TRBV11-2|-|TRBJ1-5
TGTGCCCGCAGCTTAGGTGACAGGAGCAATCAGCCCCAGCATTTT
CARSLGDRSNQPQHF
>-|14|TRBV12-3/TRBV12-4|many|TRBJ2-5
TGTGCCAGCAGTCTTCTCGGGGGAGGAGAGACCCAGTACTTC
CASSLLGGGETQYF
>TRBD1|13|TRBV29-1|few|TRBJ2-5
TGCAGCGTAGAGACAGGGGAAGCGGAGACCCAGTACTTC
CSVETGEAETQYF